These 27 T cell receptor beta chains share one sample of origin, sequenced in a study of T cell responses to AZD1222 COVID-19 vaccine (dated by TCRdb to about 2021). The time point label for this specimen denotes: baseline before first vaccination. The library was built by means of the immunoSEQ multiplex PCR assay. TCRdb mirrors the immuneACCESS table, restricted to in-frame sequences. Some clones are absent from its copies; in checked studies, under half trace to an unresolved V gene, and the reason for the others is unknown. This sample lists fewer than 250,000 clones; roughly 92% were detected once. Together, the top ten hold roughly 1.4% of the sample. The sequences come from peripheral blood, collected on day 0 of AZD1222 vaccination. These receptors came from an adult in good health.

The gene calls are TRBV30 and TRBJ1-2; D unclear. The V end was cut by 1 base, the J end by 7 bases, with 13 bases between. This CDR3 spans 13 amino acids. Germline V CDR1 and CDR2: GTSNPN, SVGIG (reference sequence). CDR3 sequence: CAWSAEELSGYTF. CDR3 sequence (DNA): TGTGCCTGGAGTGCGGAGGAGCTAAGTGGCTACACCTTC.

The count of this clone is one. This sequence joins TRBV5-4 and TRBJ1-1; D is perhaps TRBD1 (5 bases). Looked up from germline, CDR1 is SGHNT and CDR2 is YYREEE (reference sequence). V was trimmed by 3 bases and J by 1 base, leaving 10 bases between them. The CDR3 sequence is 14 residues long. The CDR3 is CASSSSGQNTEAFF. As DNA, the CDR3 is TGTGCCAGCAGCTCATCAGGGCAGAACACTGAAGCTTTCTTT. The whole variable domain, remainder taken from reference TRBV5-4 and TRBJ1-1, is ETGVTQSPTHLIKTRGQQVTLRCSSQSGHNTVSWYQQALGQGPQFIFQYYREEENGRGNFPPRFSGLQFPNYSSELNVNALELDDSALYLCASSSSGQNTEAFFGQGTRLTVV.

The chain recombines TRBV7-2 with TRBJ2-3; a weak D match, TRBD2 (6 bases). Per the germline V gene, CDR1 is SGHTA and CDR2 is FQGNSA. CDR3 length: 15 residues. The V and J ends lost 1 base and 3 bases respectively, with 11 bases between them. The CDR3 bases are TGTGCCAGCAGCTTAGTTCGGAGGGAAACAGATACGCAGTATTTT. Residues: CASSLVRRETDTQYF.

This chain links TRBV2 with TRBJ2-5; 10 bases align to TRBD2. The V segment lost 5 bases and the J segment 2 bases; nucleotides outside the gene matches: 5. The germline V gene has CDR1 SNHLY and CDR2 FYNNEI. The CDR3 extends over 15 amino acids. The CDR3 spells CASSRISGGQETQYF. The CDR3 region has the DNA TGTGCCAGCAGTAGAATTAGCGGGGGGCAAGAGACCCAGTACTTC. Full variable domain (missing parts from reference TRBV2 and TRBJ2-5): EPEVTQTPSHQVTQMGQEVILRCVPISNHLYFYWYRQILGQKVEFLVSFYNNEISEKSEIFDDQFSVERPDGSNFTLKIRSTKLEDSAMYFCASSRISGGQETQYFGPGTRLLVL.

The rearrangement uses TRBV5-5 and TRBJ1-3; 9 nucleotides match TRBD1. The CDR3 totals 16 residues. Looked up from germline, CDR1 is SGHKS and CDR2 is YYEKEE (reference sequence). V lost 4 bases, J lost 4 bases, and 9 bases stayed unmatched. The CDR3 DNA reads as TGTGCCAGCAGCACCACACAGGGGGCATACGGAAACACCATATATTTT. Translation: CASSTTQGAYGNTIYF.

The chain recombines TRBV6-5 with TRBJ2-7, with a weak D call TRBD1 (6 bases). Germline CDR1 reads MNHEY; CDR2 reads SVGAGI. This CDR3 contains 12 residues. Between the trimmed V and J ends, which lost 4 bases and 5 bases, there was a span of 9 bases. The DNA of the CDR3 is TGTGCCAGCAGTTTACAGGGCGACGAGCAGTACTTC. Protein sequence: CASSLQGDEQYF.

This clone has more than one count but fewer than ten. CDR3 protein: CSAPGGDQETQYF. The CDR3 coding sequence is TGCAGCGCCCCTGGGGGCGACCAAGAGACCCAGTACTTC. The chain recombines TRBV29-1 with TRBJ2-5, with D perhaps matching TRBD1 (6 bases). Trimming pared 7 bases from V and 0 bases from J, leaving 12 bases between. The length of the CDR3 is 13 residues. Germline V gene sequence: CDR1 SQVTM, CDR2 ANQGSEA.

This chain joins TRBV2 and TRBJ2-3, with 14 bases that match TRBD2. V trimming: 6 bases; J trimming: 1 base; junction bases outside the gene matches: 3. The germline V gene encodes CDR1 SNHLY and CDR2 FYNNEI. The CDR3 is 16 amino acids. CDR3 protein: CASSQGLAGGTDTQYF. CDR3 coding DNA: TGTGCCAGCAGCCAGGGACTAGCGGGGGGCACAGATACGCAGTATTTT.

The chain recombines TRBV7-8 with TRBJ1-5; unclear D gene. The CDR3 is 12 amino acids. Germline CDR1 and CDR2: SGHVS and FQNEAQ. The V end was cut by 1 base, the J end by 9 bases, with 7 bases between. The CDR3 nucleotides are TGTGCCAGCAGCTTAGGTTGGGGGCCCCAGCATTTT. It specifies CASSLGWGPQHF.

The chain combines TRBV3-1 (or the pseudogene TRBV3-2) with TRBJ2-1, with 8 bases identical to TRBD2. The CDR3 length is 16 residues. V dropped 1 base and J dropped 1; count of bases not matched to a gene: 3. CDR1 and CDR2 from the germline V gene are LGHDT and YNNKEL (reference sequence). This chain's CDR3 is CASSQAGGLSYNEQFF. The DNA of the CDR3 is TGTGCCAGCAGCCAAGCGGGGGGGCTTTCCTACAATGAGCAGTTCTTC.

The table lists this clone with a count of one. The gene calls are TRBV4-2 and TRBJ1-1; the D is unclear. CDR1 is LGHNA, CDR2 YNFKEQ, per germline. The length of the CDR3 is 16 residues. With 0 bases removed from V and 1 base from J, the gap between germline ends came to 12 bases. The CDR3 is CASSQDMRDGNTEAFF. In DNA form, the CDR3 reads TGTGCCAGCAGCCAAGATATGAGGGATGGGAACACTGAAGCTTTCTTT.

Here the CDR3 reads CATSRGAEGVGETQYF. In DNA, the CDR3 is TGTGCCACCAGCAGAGGGGCCGAGGGGGTGGGAGAGACCCAGTACTTC. The rearrangement joins TRBV15 to TRBJ2-5, with D perhaps TRBD1 (6 bases). CDR1 is LNHNV and CDR2 is YYDKDF in the germline V gene (reference sequence). With 1 base removed from V and 4 bases from J, the gap between germline ends came to 16 bases. CDR3 length: 16 residues.

This sequence joins TRBV27 and TRBJ1-5, with D possibly TRBD1 on 6 matching bases. There are 14 residues in the CDR3. Germline CDR1 MNHEY, CDR2 SMNVEV (reference sequence). Trimming stripped 8 bases from V and 5 bases from J, with 16 bases between. The CDR3 loop reads CASRSYKGDQPQHF. CDR3 sequence (DNA): TGTGCCAGCCGGAGCTATAAGGGGGATCAGCCCCAGCATTTT.

The chain joins TRBV5-1 to TRBJ1-2; D perhaps matches TRBD1 (5 bases). The V gene's germline CDR1 is SGHRS and CDR2 YFSETQ. With 5 bases removed from V and 5 bases from J, the gap between germline ends came to 13 bases. The CDR3 is made up of 13 amino acids. The CDR3 is CASRGTELYGYTF. The CDR3, as DNA: TGCGCCAGCAGGGGGACCGAATTATATGGCTACACCTTC.

V gene TRBV3-1 (or the pseudogene TRBV3-2) combines with J gene TRBJ1-5; possible D gene TRBD1, 5 bases. The length of the CDR3 is 14 residues. V gave up 0 bases and J gave up 7 bases, with 10 bases separating them. Germline values: CDR1 LGHDT, CDR2 YNNKEL (reference sequence). The CDR3 protein is CASSQDGKGQPQHF. The CDR3, as DNA: TGTGCCAGCAGCCAAGACGGAAAGGGGCAGCCCCAGCATTTT.

V usage is TRBV5-1 and J usage is TRBJ2-7; 7 bases map to TRBD2. The CDR3 consists of 15 residues. V shed 6 bases, J shed 4 bases, and the junction held 13 bases outside the gene matches. In germline, CDR1 is SGHRS, CDR2 YFSETQ. The CDR3 sequence is CASKVYGGVEYEQYF. In DNA, the CDR3 is TGCGCCAGCAAAGTATATGGGGGGGTCGAGTACGAGCAGTACTTC.

This chain uses TRBV15 with TRBJ1-3; D perhaps matches TRBD1 (5 bases). Deletions cut 2 bases from V and 7 bases from J, with 15 bases between. Germline assignment: CDR1 LNHNV and CDR2 YYDKDF (reference sequence). This CDR3 spans 15 amino acids. The CDR3 reads CATSRTGGYRNTIYF. The CDR3 region has the DNA TGTGCCACCAGCAGAACGGGGGGATATAGGAACACCATATATTTT.

This rearrangement joins TRBV5-4 to TRBJ1-5; 7 bases are shared with TRBD1. V lost 4 bases, J lost 1 base, and 5 bases stayed unmatched. Looked up from germline, CDR1 is SGHNT and CDR2 is YYREEE (reference sequence). The CDR3 totals 15 residues. Here the CDR3 reads CASSGGQESNQPQHF. The CDR3 bases are TGTGCCAGCAGCGGTGGACAGGAAAGCAATCAGCCCCAGCATTTT.

This clone was seen only once. This sequence joins TRBV3-1 (or the pseudogene TRBV3-2) and TRBJ2-3; 8 bases align to TRBD2. The germline CDR1 and CDR2 sequences are LGHDT and YNNKEL (reference sequence). The CDR3 has 16 residues. V lost 0 bases to trimming and J lost 1 base; unmatched junction nucleotides: 3. The CDR3: CASSQETSGRTDTQYF. CDR3 DNA: TGTGCCAGCAGCCAAGAAACTAGCGGACGCACAGATACGCAGTATTTT.

The rearrangement joins TRBV18 to TRBJ1-5; no clear D gene. The germline V and J ends were trimmed by 5 bases and 1 base, with 9 bases remaining between them. The V gene's germline CDR1 is KGHSH and CDR2 LQKENI. CDR3 length: 14 residues. The CDR3, as DNA: TGTGCCAGCTCAGTTGGGGTAAGCAATCAGCCCCAGCATTTT. This translates into CASSVGVSNQPQHF.

This chain uses TRBV4-1 with TRBJ1-4; D call uncertain. CDR1 is MGHRA and CDR2 is YSYEKL in the germline V gene. V lost 4 bases, J lost 3 bases, and 12 bases lay in between. CDR3 length: 15 amino acids. CDR3 coding DNA: TGCGCCAGCAGCCGGAAAGAGTCAGCTAATGAAAAACTGTTTTTT. Translation gives CASSRKESANEKLFF.

V is TRBV18 and J is TRBJ1-1; D is ambiguous. Trimming pared 2 bases from V and 1 base from J, leaving 11 bases between. CDR3 length: 15 residues. Germline V gene data show CDR1 as KGHSH and CDR2 as LQKENI. This CDR3 is CASSPNERENTEAFF. The CDR3 coding sequence is TGTGCCAGCTCACCAAACGAACGGGAGAACACTGAAGCTTTCTTT.

CDR3 sequence reads: CASSLIRGVDYNEQFF. The CDR3 DNA reads as TGTGCCAGCAGTTTAATAAGAGGGGTCGACTACAATGAGCAGTTCTTC. This chain connects TRBV27 to TRBJ2-1; possibly TRBD1 or TRBD2 for D (5 bases each). The V end lost 2 bases, the J end lost 3 bases, and 14 bases lay between the germline ends. CDR1 is MNHEY, CDR2 SMNVEV, per germline (reference sequence). The CDR3 is 16 residues long.

J is TRBJ2-1 and V is TRBV7-2; 8 bases fit TRBD2. V shed 1 base and J 5 bases; nucleotides not matched to a gene: 10. The CDR3 sequence is 17 residues long. Germline V gives CDR1 SGHTA, CDR2 FQGNSA. CDR3 nucleotide sequence: TGTGCCAGCAGCTTAGAGTTGGCGAGCGGGGGACACAATGAGCAGTTCTTC. It translates to CASSLELASGGHNEQFF.

This rearrangement joins TRBV4-3 to TRBJ1-2; the match to TRBD1 covers 7 bases. The trim removed 1 base at V and 6 bases at J, leaving 14 bases unmatched. The germline CDR1 and CDR2 sequences are LGHNA and YSLEER. This CDR3 is 17 amino acids long. CDR3 protein: CASSQVSTTTGRNGYTF. CDR3 nucleotides: TGCGCCAGCAGCCAAGTCTCCACCACGACAGGGAGGAATGGCTACACCTTC.

This chain links TRBV7-8 with TRBJ1-2, with 7 bases fitting TRBD1. This CDR3 comprises 12 residues. Losses at the gene ends were 5 bases for V and 4 bases for J; bases not matched to a gene: 1. Germline-derived CDR1 and CDR2 are SGHVS and FQNEAQ. The CDR3 is CASSRDSYGYTF. The CDR3 DNA follows: TGTGCCAGCAGCCGGGACAGCTATGGCTACACCTTC. Together with reference TRBV7-8 and TRBJ1-2, the CDR3 gives the full variable domain: GAGVSQSPRYKVAKRGQDVALRCDPISGHVSLFWYQQALGQGPEFLTYFQNEAQLDKSGLPSDRFFAERPEGSVSTLKIQRTQQEDSAVYLCASSRDSYGYTFGSGTRLTVV.

The V call is TRBV18, the J call TRBJ1-6, with D unresolved. Trimming cost V 3 bases and J 9 bases, with 15 bases left between them. This CDR3 region has 15 residues. Germline CDR1 is KGHSH and CDR2 is LQKENI. CDR3 in DNA: TGTGCCAGCTCACCGGGAGGGAGCGACGGTTCACCCCTCCACTTT. Its protein product is CASSPGGSDGSPLHF.